This T cell receptor beta chain was documented in a study of vaccination effects on CD4 cells after COVID-19. Antigen-specific CD4+ T cells were expanded (with viral peptide pools) by the ViraFEST assay ahead of sequencing. At the end of nine to ten days of culture, CD4+ T cells were isolated. This person caught SARS-CoV-2 sometime from March to December 2020, and PCR testing confirmed the infection. The table came from immunoSEQ multiplex PCR; TCRdb's copy has only in-frame clones and leaves some out. The sample includes roughly 70,000 clones, more than 65% of them seen just once. Trimming took 2 bases from V and 6 from J, leaving 28 bases between them. In germline, CDR1 is KGHSH, CDR2 LQKENI. The length of the CDR3 is 20 residues. Comment on this clone: The antigen is not known.

The sequencing used CD4+ T cells from PBMCs cultured with HIV peptides, collected before COVID-19 vaccination. Stated subset: HIV-1 Nef peptide pool negative control/reference culture. The TCR originated in a human donor who had a prior SARS-CoV-2 infection. The V call is TRBV18, the J call TRBJ2-2; a possible D gene is TRBD2 (5 bases). This chain's CDR3 is CASSPIALLRGSPGPGELFF. DNA of the CDR3: TGTGCCAGCTCACCAATCGCCCTCCTTCGAGGGTCCCCGGGTCCCGGGGAGCTGTTTTTT.